This T cell receptor beta chain was obtained from a study of PD-L1 blockade in urothelial cancer. TCRdb keeps only in-frame clones here, not all; method: immunoSEQ multiplex PCR. Among roughly 120,000 clones, 84% were seen once, and the ten largest hold about 2.9%. This clone was recorded only once. V was trimmed by 4 bases and J by 6 bases, leaving 8 bases between them. The CDR3 has 11 amino acids. CDR1 is DFQATT and CDR2 is SNEGSKA in the germline V gene (reference sequence). Time point of the sample: pretreatment peripheral blood. The clonotype was recovered from a man aged 50 to 59 with urothelial cancer. The chain is built from TRBV20-1 and TRBJ2-3, with D possibly being TRBD1 (6 bases). Sequenced here: PBMCs, sampled around atezolizumab (anti-PD-L1) treatment. The CDR3 loop reads CSAMRGDTQYF. The CDR3 DNA reads as TGCAGTGCTATGAGGGGGGATACGCAGTATTTT.